This T cell receptor (beta chain) was found in a study of blood T cell repertoires in COVID-19. This clone appeared a few times. Profiled with immunoSEQ multiplex PCR; TCRdb holds only in-frame clones, not every one. The data show some 250,000 clones, around 87% seen once. The sample comprised peripheral blood. The sequence came from a woman aged 25 to 45 who had recovered from COVID-19.

The CDR3 region is CASSEGGSYGYTF. CDR3 DNA: TGTGCCAGCAGTGAGGGAGGAAGCTATGGCTACACCTTC. The chain carries TRBV2 and TRBJ1-2, with D uncertain. The CDR3 contains 13 residues. V lost 3 bases, J lost 4 bases, and 9 bases lay in between. Looked up from germline, CDR1 is SNHLY and CDR2 is FYNNEI.